Presented here are 27 T cell receptor beta chains from one specimen sequenced in a study of shared clonotypes between healthy human individuals. Libraries were prepared by immunoSEQ multiplex PCR; TCRdb keeps only in-frame clonotypes and omits some of them. The sample lists roughly 170,000 clones; 60% to 75% were seen once. The sample was memory CD4+ T cells sorted from blood. Subset noted: CD45RA-negative fraction. These receptors were taken from a young man in good health.

This clone occurred once. The J gene is TRBJ2-2, the V gene TRBV5-4, with 9 bases aligning to TRBD2. Germline V gene data show CDR1 as SGHNT and CDR2 as YYREEE (reference sequence). CDR3 length equals 16 residues. V was clipped by 2 bases and J by 1 base; unmatched bases: 3. The CDR3 is CASSFPLAGNTGELFF. As DNA, the CDR3 is TGTGCCAGCAGCTTCCCACTAGCGGGGAACACCGGGGAGCTGTTTTTT.

This clone has a handful of counts. The V and J genes are TRBV28 and TRBJ1-3; the D gene is possibly TRBD1 (6 bases). From germline, CDR1 is MDHEN and CDR2 SYDVKM. CDR3 length equals 14 residues. With 4 bases removed from V and 2 bases from J, the gap between germline ends came to 9 bases. DNA for the CDR3: TGTGCCAGCAGTTCACCAGGGGCTGGAAACACCATATATTTT. Amino acids: CASSSPGAGNTIYF.

This clone was counted once. In DNA form, the CDR3 reads TGTGCCAGCAGAACCAAAAGGCTAGCGGGTGAGAATGAGCAGTTCTTC. This translates into CASRTKRLAGENEQFF. The genes are TRBV27 and TRBJ2-1, with 8 positions matching TRBD2. The CDR3 loop spans 16 amino acids. V gave up 6 bases and J gave up 7 bases; unmatched junction bases: 14. Germline V lookup: CDR1 MNHEY, CDR2 SMNVEV (reference sequence).

V usage is TRBV28 and J usage is TRBJ2-3; the D gene is possibly TRBD2 (6 bases). The CDR3 runs 14 residues. Germline loops: CDR1 MDHEN, CDR2 SYDVKM. The CDR3 protein is CATRVGGDTDTQYF. The DNA of the CDR3 is TGTGCTACGAGGGTGGGAGGAGATACAGATACGCAGTATTTT.

This clone was seen repeatedly, ten times or more. The genes are TRBV25-1 and TRBJ1-2, with D hard to call. Germline CDR1 MGHDK, CDR2 SYGVNS. CDR3 length equals 12 residues. Trimming left V 8 bases short and J 4 bases short, with 11 bases between. The CDR3 region is CASGWGIYGYTF. In DNA, the CDR3 is TGTGCCAGCGGGTGGGGAATCTATGGCTACACCTTC.

The chain employs TRBV14 and TRBJ2-1, with D possibly matching TRBD1 (5 bases). This CDR3 is built from 13 residues. Deletions cut 1 base from V and 9 bases from J, with 10 bases between. Germline V gene sequence: CDR1 SGHDN, CDR2 FVKESK. CDR3 in amino acids: CASSQVGATEQFF. Here the CDR3 DNA reads TGTGCCAGCAGCCAAGTTGGGGCTACTGAGCAGTTCTTC.

This clone has just a few counts. This sequence joins TRBV28 and TRBJ2-1; 9 bases fit TRBD1. The CDR3 spans 15 residues. CDR1 MDHEN and CDR2 SYDVKM come from the germline V gene. The V and J ends lost 5 bases and 0 bases, in that order; junction bases with no gene match: 2. The CDR3 bases are TGTGCCAGCAGTCCGACAGGGGGCTCCTACAATGAGCAGTTCTTC. It encodes CASSPTGGSYNEQFF.

The chain combines TRBV2 with TRBJ1-5, with D possibly TRBD1 on 6 matching bases. The germline V gene has CDR1 SNHLY and CDR2 FYNNEI. The CDR3 is made up of 14 amino acids. V was cut by 5 bases and J by 7 bases, with 15 bases left in between. Here the CDR3 DNA reads TGTGCCAGCAGTCCGAGACAGGCAAGACAGCCCCAGCATTTT. It codes for CASSPRQARQPQHF.

The chain employs TRBV18 and TRBJ1-2; no reliable D call. CDR3 length equals 15 residues. Trimming took 1 base from V and 0 from J, leaving 9 bases between them. CDR1 and CDR2 (germline): KGHSH, LQKENI. The DNA of the CDR3 is TGTGCCAGCTCACCACTCCAGGACCCTAACTATGGCTACACCTTC. It specifies CASSPLQDPNYGYTF.

CDR3 in amino acids: CASRFGGQGPGQPQHF. CDR3 DNA sequence: TGTGCCAGCAGATTCGGGGGCCAGGGTCCAGGCCAGCCCCAGCATTTT. The gene calls are TRBV6-6 and TRBJ1-5, with D possibly TRBD1 on 6 matching bases. This CDR3 is built from 16 residues. Trimming removed 6 bases at V and 7 bases at J, with 22 bases between. The V gene's germline CDR1 is MNHNY and CDR2 SVGAGI (reference sequence).

V gene TRBV7-8 combines with J gene TRBJ2-5; D is unresolved. V lost 1 base to trimming and J lost 3 bases, with 9 bases between them. Germline V gene lookup returns CDR1 SGHVS and CDR2 FQNEAQ. The CDR3 consists of 14 residues. The CDR3 region is CASSLVSAEETQYF. CDR3 sequence (DNA): TGTGCCAGCAGCTTAGTGTCAGCTGAAGAGACCCAGTACTTC.

The chain carries TRBV19 and TRBJ2-5; tentative D call: TRBD2 (6 bases). The V gene lost 9 bases and the J gene lost 4 bases, with 21 bases spanning the gap. The CDR3 runs to 15 residues. The germline CDR1 and CDR2 sequences are LNHDA and SQIVND (reference sequence). CDR3 DNA: TGTGCCAGCTCTGTCGGGGGAATGGGACGAGAGACCCAGTACTTC. Protein product: CASSVGGMGRETQYF.

This chain connects TRBV6-1 to TRBJ1-2, with 7 nucleotides matching TRBD1. The germline V gene encodes CDR1 MNHNS and CDR2 SASEGT. J gave up 7 bases and V 8 bases, and 10 bases lay outside the gene matches. The CDR3 is 13 amino acids. CDR3: CASLGGGYVGYTF. Written as DNA, the CDR3 is TGTGCCAGCCTGGGAGGGGGCTATGTTGGCTACACCTTC.

This clone was picked up a small number of times. The chain is built from TRBV6-5 and TRBJ2-5; possible D gene TRBD2, 5 bases. V gave up 8 bases and J gave up 0 bases, with 10 bases separating them. The CDR3 is 13 residues long. Germline V gene data show CDR1 as MNHEY and CDR2 as SVGAGI. CDR3 nucleotide sequence: TGTGCCAGCCGCGGGTCACACCAAGAGACCCAGTACTTC. Translation: CASRGSHQETQYF.

The chain carries TRBV5-4 and TRBJ2-1; a weak D match, TRBD2 (6 bases). The V end was cut by 4 bases, the J end by 7 bases, with 18 bases between. This CDR3 has 15 amino acids. CDR1 is SGHNT and CDR2 is YYREEE in the germline V gene (reference sequence). CDR3 in DNA: TGTGCCAGCAGCCTGGCGGGACGGGAGTGGAATGAGCAGTTCTTC. Translated, it gives CASSLAGREWNEQFF.

This clone was counted between two and nine times. This chain uses TRBV10-3 with TRBJ1-5; possibly TRBD1 for D (5 bases). This CDR3 comprises 13 residues. V lost 10 bases and J 2 bases, leaving 12 bases between the germline ends. Looked up from germline, CDR1 is ENHRY and CDR2 is SYGVKD. The chain's CDR3 is CATQGDGNQPQHF. CDR3 nucleotide sequence: TGTGCCACCCAGGGCGACGGCAATCAGCCCCAGCATTTT.

About this clone itself: At one end, the junction sequence differs from germline, possibly due to a read error. The rearrangement uses TRBV2 and TRBJ2-7; D remains unclear. The CDR3 is 9 residues long. Germline V gives CDR1 SNHLY, CDR2 FYNNEI. CDR3 protein: CASSPTGDF. As DNA, the CDR3 is TGTGCCAGCAGCCCCACGGGCGACTTC.

This sequence joins TRBV10-1 and TRBJ2-2; D is possibly TRBD2 (5 bases). Germline-derived CDR1 and CDR2 are WNHNN and SYGVQD (reference sequence). This CDR3 region has 12 residues. V lost 5 bases, J lost 14 bases, and 15 bases lay in between. The CDR3: CASSPGPSLLFF. CDR3 bases: TGCGCCAGCAGTCCCGGGCCTAGCTTACTGTTTTTT.

The chain links TRBV10-1 to TRBJ2-3; D remains ambiguous. The CDR3 spans 13 residues. From germline, CDR1 is WNHNN and CDR2 SYGVQD (reference sequence). V was pared by 5 bases and J by 3 bases, with 9 bases between. In nucleotides, the CDR3 is TGCGCCAGCAGTAGCGTACCAACAGATACGCAGTATTTT. Translated, it gives CASSSVPTDTQYF.

As DNA, the CDR3 is TGTGCCAGCAGCTTAGGCCTGGGGGTAGCCGGGGAGCTGTTTTTT. This codes for CASSLGLGVAGELFF. The rearrangement joins TRBV7-2 to TRBJ2-2, with D perhaps being TRBD1 or TRBD2 (5 bases each). This CDR3 comprises 15 residues. The V gene lost 1 base and the J gene lost 6 bases, with 12 bases spanning the gap. Germline assignment: CDR1 SGHTA and CDR2 FQGNSA.

V gene TRBV6-5 combines with J gene TRBJ2-7; possibly TRBD1 for D (5 bases). The germline V gene encodes CDR1 MNHEY and CDR2 SVGAGI. Trimming left V 5 bases short and J 2 bases short, with 16 bases between. This CDR3 has 15 amino acids. The CDR3, as DNA: TGTGCCAGCAGTCGCCGGCAATCAGGGACCTACGAGCAGTACTTC. Its protein is CASSRRQSGTYEQYF.

This sequence joins TRBV7-8 and TRBJ2-6; no reliable D call. The germline CDR1 and CDR2 sequences are SGHVS and FQNEAQ. Trimming shortened V by 1 base and J by 0 bases, and 7 bases separated the two germline ends. The CDR3 is 16 residues long. The CDR3 protein is CASSLVSTSGANVLTF. The CDR3 DNA reads TGTGCCAGCAGCTTAGTATCTACCTCTGGGGCCAACGTCCTGACTTTC.

The chain employs TRBV29-1 and TRBJ2-1; 8 bases agree with TRBD2. The V gene's germline CDR1 is SQVTM and CDR2 ANQGSEA. The CDR3 loop spans 14 amino acids. Trimming at V came to 7 bases and at J to 1 base, leaving 6 bases not matched to a gene. CDR3 bases: TGCAGCGCCCCTAGCGGGCAGTCCTACAATGAGCAGTTCTTC. Its translation: CSAPSGQSYNEQFF.

The V and J genes are TRBV29-1 and TRBJ1-5; D unresolved. Trimming stripped 4 bases from V and 5 bases from J, with 12 bases between. The V gene's germline CDR1 is SQVTM and CDR2 ANQGSEA. This CDR3 has 13 amino acids. The CDR3 spells CSVVGQPDQPQHF. In DNA, the CDR3 is TGCAGCGTTGTCGGTCAGCCAGATCAGCCCCAGCATTTT.

This sequence joins TRBV27 and TRBJ2-3; 10 bases line up with TRBD2. CDR3 length: 14 amino acids. The V segment lost 6 bases and the J segment 7 bases; nucleotides outside the gene matches: 7. Germline V gene data show CDR1 as MNHEY and CDR2 as SMNVEV (reference sequence). This CDR3 is CASRPAGGPNTQYF. Here the CDR3 DNA reads TGTGCCAGCAGGCCAGCGGGAGGGCCGAATACGCAGTATTTT.

This CDR3 is CASSYPGANTEAFF. The CDR3 bases are TGTGCCAGCAGTTACCCGGGGGCGAACACTGAAGCTTTCTTT. This chain links TRBV27 with TRBJ1-1; D perhaps matches TRBD1 (6 bases). The CDR3 is 14 amino acids. The V gene's germline CDR1 is MNHEY and CDR2 SMNVEV (reference sequence). Trimming took off 4 bases at V and 1 base at J, with 10 bases between the two ends.

V and J are TRBV18 and TRBJ1-4; 9 bases are a match to TRBD1. Trimming removed 2 bases from V and 5 bases from J; junction bases left unmatched: 3. The CDR3 covers 15 residues. Germline-derived CDR1 and CDR2 are KGHSH and LQKENI. CDR3 loop: CASSPFGTGNEKLFF. The CDR3 DNA is TGTGCCAGCTCACCATTCGGGACAGGGAATGAAAAACTGTTTTTT.